This T cell receptor (beta chain) was documented in a study of OX40 agonist ivuxolimab in advanced cancers. Study overall: Partial responses occurred in three patients (one hepatocellular carcinoma, two cutaneous melanoma). Study results and limitations: In a subset of nonresponders, normalized T-cell clonal expansion was also low.

Sequencing used immunoSEQ multiplex PCR; TCRdb keeps in-frame clones, though not all of them. The sample lists about 20,000 clones; around 84% were seen once. The V end lost 4 bases, the J end lost 3 bases, and 10 bases lay between the germline ends. Germline CDR1 is SEHNR and CDR2 is FQNEAQ (reference sequence). This CDR3 spans 13 amino acids. Of note for this clone: Its antigen is still unknown.

This sequence originates from an adult with an advanced solid tumor such as melanoma, head and neck, liver or kidney cancer. The chain carries TRBV7-9 and TRBJ2-7; D is possibly TRBD1 or TRBD2 (5 bases each). Sequences were derived from CD4+ or CD8+ T cells sorted from blood, sampled in a trial of the OX40 agonist ivuxolimab. The CDR3 DNA sequence: TGTGCCAGCAGCTCGGGACGGTACTACGAGCAGTACTTC. This gives the protein CASSSGRYYEQYF.